This TCR beta chain was retrieved from a study of T cell responses to AZD1222 COVID-19 vaccine. Trimming removed 5 bases from V and 2 bases from J, with 14 bases in between. CDR3 length equals 15 residues. CDR1 and CDR2 from the germline V gene are SGHAT and FQNNGV. This clone was detected a few times. Some clones are missing from TCRdb's copy, which holds only in-frame ones; the method was immunoSEQ multiplex PCR. Of more than 150,000 clones listed, approximately 90% are singletons. This clonotype was obtained from an adult in good health. The source was peripheral blood, collected on day 0 of AZD1222 vaccination. The chain combines TRBV11-2 with TRBJ2-3; no clear D. The CDR3 region is CASSPPGPYTDTQYF. The CDR3 DNA follows: TGTGCCAGCAGCCCCCCGGGCCCTTACACAGATACGCAGTATTTT.